This TCR beta chain was sequenced in a study of shared clonotypes between healthy human individuals. The repertoire was sequenced with immunoSEQ multiplex PCR; TCRdb's copy has only in-frame clones and lacks some. The data hold under 850,000 clones, with over 55% observed a single time. The CDR3 length is 18 residues. Trimming at V came to 0 bases and at J to 4 bases, leaving 7 bases not matched to a gene. Germline CDR1 reads SEHNR; CDR2 reads FQNEAQ (reference sequence). What was sequenced was memory CD4+ T cells sorted from blood. Stated subset: CD45RA-negative fraction. The chain has TRBV7-9 and TRBJ2-1; 12 bases agree with TRBD2. The TCR sequence derives from a woman aged 25-40 years in good health. DNA of the CDR3: TGTGCCAGCAGCTTAGCGACTAGCGGGAGCAGGGGATACAATGAGCAGTTCTTC. Its translation is CASSLATSGSRGYNEQFF.